The 17 T cell receptor beta chains below all came from one sample that was sequenced in a study of response to subunit inactivated influenza vaccine (dated by TCRdb to the late 2010s). Library preparation used RT-PCR. Sequenced using an Illumina HiSeq 2500. TCRdb reprocessed the public reads (quality trimming at Q25 with fastp, clone calling with MiXCR) and kept in-frame beta chains. Rows merge per CDR3 protein into single entries with the most common DNA and genes. This sample is represented by 450,000 to 600,000 distinct CDR3 sequences; approximately 7.8% of them were singletons. The ten largest account for under 15% of the sample. The sequencing here drew on PBMCs from blood, taken roughly 24 months after vaccination. The receptor set was obtained from a man between 50 and 70 years old who received an inactivated influenza vaccine. Donor details come from another sample of the same person, matched by shared clones.

This clonotype was counted only a few times. V gene TRBV7-2 combines with J gene TRBJ2-7; 8 bases are a match to TRBD1. Germline CDR1 reads SGHTA; CDR2 reads FQGNSA. Losses at the gene ends were 2 bases for V and 2 bases for J; bases not matched to a gene: 5. The CDR3 extends over 15 amino acids. CDR3 sequence reads: CASSLQGAATYEQYF. Here the CDR3 DNA reads TGTGCCAGCAGCTTACAGGGGGCGGCAACCTACGAGCAGTACTTC.

V gene TRBV5-1 combines with J gene TRBJ2-7; D possibly corresponds to TRBD1 (6 bases). Trimming took off 0 bases at V and 3 bases at J, with 16 bases between the two ends. The CDR3 spans 16 residues. Germline V CDR1 and CDR2: SGHRS, YFSETQ. CDR3 nucleotides: TGCGCCAGCAGCTTGGGAGGAGGACAGACTGGCTACGAGCAGTACTTC. Translating gives CASSLGGGQTGYEQYF. The complete variable domain, with remaining parts taken from reference TRBV5-1 and TRBJ2-7, reads KAGVTQTPRYLIKTRGQQVTLSCSPISGHRSVSWYQQTPGQGLQFLFEYFSETQRNKGNFPGRFSGRQFSNSRSEMNVSTLELGDSALYLCASSLGGGQTGYEQYFGPGTRLTVT.

This clonotype was seen a handful of times. V and J are TRBV7-3 and TRBJ2-1; a possible D gene is TRBD1 (5 bases). The V gene lost 5 bases and the J gene lost 9 bases, with 14 bases spanning the gap. The germline gives CDR1 SGHTA, CDR2 FQGTGA. This CDR3 comprises 13 residues. CDR3 sequence reads: CASSTKGRSEQFF. CDR3 DNA: TGTGCCAGCAGCACTAAGGGGCGCAGTGAGCAGTTCTTC.

Only a few counts were recorded for this clonotype. V is TRBV11-1 and J is TRBJ2-2; D is possibly TRBD1 or TRBD2 (5 bases each). V dropped 5 bases and J dropped 6 bases, with 19 bases sitting between them. Germline V gives CDR1 SGHAT, CDR2 FQDESV (reference sequence). The CDR3 runs to 16 residues. The CDR3 sequence: CASSAYVGTSAGELFF. The CDR3 coding sequence is TGTGCCAGCAGCGCATACGTCGGGACCAGCGCCGGGGAGCTGTTTTTT.

A few counts support this clonotype. V usage is TRBV7-2 and J usage is TRBJ2-5; D may be TRBD1 or TRBD2 (5 bases each). The CDR3 covers 15 residues. The V gene lost 2 bases and the J gene lost 1 base, with 11 bases spanning the gap. Germline loops: CDR1 SGHTA, CDR2 FQGNSA. CDR3: CASSLRVGTQETQYF. The DNA of the CDR3 is TGTGCCAGCAGCTTAAGGGTAGGGACCCAAGAGACCCAGTACTTC.

This chain joins TRBV11-2 and TRBJ2-1, with D perhaps being TRBD1 or TRBD2 (9 bases each). CDR1 is SGHAT, CDR2 FQNNGV, per germline. This CDR3 is 21 amino acids long. Trimming removed 3 bases at V and 5 bases at J, with 32 bases between. The CDR3 loop is CASSFRDRALSGSRGNNEQFF. The CDR3 coding sequence is TGTGCCAGCAGCTTCCGGGACAGGGCCCTTAGCGGGAGCCGAGGGAACAATGAGCAGTTCTTC.

This clonotype came up a few times. The rearrangement links TRBV10-3 to TRBJ2-7; 7 nucleotides match TRBD1. CDR1 is ENHRY, CDR2 SYGVKD, per germline. This CDR3 has 12 amino acids. V was pared by 9 bases and J by 5 bases, with 7 bases of the junction left unmatched. CDR3 coding DNA: TGTGCCATAAAACGTACAGGGGACGAGCAGTACTTC. Protein sequence: CAIKRTGDEQYF.

J is TRBJ2-7 and V is TRBV20-1; D is uncertain. CDR1 DFQATT and CDR2 SNEGSKA come from the germline V gene (reference sequence). The CDR3 sequence is 14 residues long. V was clipped by 2 bases and J by 4 bases, with 15 bases between them. In DNA form, the CDR3 reads TGCAGTGCTAGAAGGGCCAGCCCGCCGTACGAGCAGTACTTC. This codes for CSARRASPPYEQYF.

This chain joins TRBV4-3 and TRBJ2-1; maybe TRBD1 (6 bases). Trimming left V 0 bases short and J 9 bases short, with 12 bases between. The CDR3 has 14 amino acids. Germline V lookup: CDR1 LGHNA, CDR2 YSLEER. CDR3 nucleotides: TGCGCCAGCAGCCAAGAACAGGGCGGGCTTGAGCAGTTCTTC. Protein sequence: CASSQEQGGLEQFF.

This clonotype showed up just once. CDR3 residues: CASSLRSYNEQFF. In nucleotides, the CDR3 is TGTGCCAGCAGCCTAAGATCCTACAATGAGCAGTTCTTC. This chain connects TRBV7-6 to TRBJ2-1; unclear D gene. The CDR3 consists of 13 residues. V dropped 5 bases and J dropped 1 base, with 6 bases sitting between them. Germline CDR1 reads SGHVS; CDR2 reads FNYEAQ.

The sample holds a few counts of this clonotype. This chain links TRBV5-1 with TRBJ2-1, with 8 bases that match TRBD2. Germline-derived CDR1 and CDR2 are SGHRS and YFSETQ. The V and J ends lost 0 bases and 7 bases, in that order; junction bases with no gene match: 3. This CDR3 spans 14 amino acids. The CDR3 nucleotides are TGCGCCAGCAGCTTGGCCGGACTAGCTAATGAGCAGTTCTTC. This translates into CASSLAGLANEQFF.

The sample holds a few counts of this clonotype. The chain recombines TRBV29-1 with TRBJ1-3, with unresolved D. V was pared by 4 bases and J by 8 bases, with 15 bases between. Germline CDR1 SQVTM, CDR2 ANQGSEA. The CDR3 is 13 residues long. The CDR3 spells CSVALGVGDTIYF. In DNA, the CDR3 is TGCAGCGTTGCCCTGGGAGTTGGGGACACCATATATTTT.

A word on this clonotype: One base away lies a much larger clone, so this may be a sequencing read error. The chain combines TRBV5-6 with TRBJ2-1, with D hard to call. Trimming shortened V by 7 bases and J by 5 bases, and 13 bases separated the two germline ends. The CDR3 has 13 amino acids. Germline V gene sequence: CDR1 SGHDT, CDR2 YYEEEE. The CDR3 spells CASGGGLDNEQFF. In DNA, the CDR3 is TGTGCCAGCGGCGGCGGCCTGGACAATGAGCAGTTCTTC.

This clonotype was picked up a small number of times. The rearrangement joins TRBV9 to TRBJ2-3, with TRBD2 matching 9 bases. Germline CDR1 and CDR2: SGDLS and YYNGEE. Germline trimming cut 2 bases from V and 3 bases from J; bases unmatched to any gene: 7. The CDR3 sequence is 16 residues long. The CDR3 loop is CASSVIAGEVTDTQYF. The DNA of the CDR3 is TGTGCCAGCAGCGTGATAGCGGGAGAGGTGACAGATACGCAGTATTTT.

The chain carries TRBV29-1 and TRBJ2-7, with D unclear. CDR1 and CDR2 (germline): SQVTM, ANQGSEA. The CDR3 runs to 14 residues. The ends were cut back, 1 base at V and 5 bases at J, with 15 bases in the middle. CDR3 bases: TGCAGCGTTGAAGGTTGGCCAGTCTTTAACGAGCAGTACTTC. It codes for CSVEGWPVFNEQYF.

This chain links TRBV6-2 or TRBV6-3 with TRBJ2-7; D assignment may be TRBD1 or TRBD2 (6 bases each). Per the germline V gene, CDR1 is MNHEY and CDR2 is SVGEGT. The V end lost 7 bases, the J end lost 0 bases, and 16 bases lay between the germline ends. The CDR3 contains 15 residues. The CDR3 bases are TGTGCCAGCAATTCCGGGGGCAGACCCTCCTACGAGCAGTACTTC. It is translated as CASNSGGRPSYEQYF.

J is TRBJ2-3 and V is TRBV6-1; 7 bases line up with TRBD2. The CDR3 is 15 amino acids. Germline V gives CDR1 MNHNS, CDR2 SASEGT. With 6 bases clipped from V and 5 bases from J, the junction kept 11 bases outside the gene matches. The chain's CDR3 is CASRGGREGLDTQYF. CDR3 nucleotide sequence: TGTGCCAGCAGGGGAGGGCGAGAGGGGCTAGATACGCAGTATTTT.